Below, 17 T cell receptor beta chains from the same sample are listed, as sequenced in a study of cytomegalovirus exposure and HLA in healthy donors. The PCR ran on 60 Vbeta and 13 Jbeta primers. Clones were sequenced by immunoSEQ multiplex PCR, and TCRdb holds only the in-frame ones, with some missing. The sample holds roughly 120,000 clones, around 78% seen once. The sequenced material came from PBMCs. Receptor source: a man in his sixties in good health and CMV-seropositive.

V gene TRBV5-4 combines with J gene TRBJ2-5; TRBD1 matches at 9 bases. Germline-derived CDR1 and CDR2 are SGHNT and YYREEE (reference sequence). CDR3 size: 15 residues. V was clipped by 3 bases and J by 4 bases; unmatched bases: 7. The CDR3 sequence is CASSSQQGAGETQYF. CDR3 bases: TGTGCCAGCAGCTCACAACAGGGGGCAGGAGAGACCCAGTACTTC.

This chain uses TRBV30 with TRBJ2-3, with 8 nucleotides matching TRBD1. The V segment lost 0 bases and the J segment 6 bases; nucleotides outside the gene matches: 8. CDR1 and CDR2 from the germline V gene are GTSNPN and SVGIG (reference sequence). The CDR3 is 15 amino acids. The DNA for the CDR3 is TGTGCCTGGAGTGTACCACAGGGGGGAGCGGATACGCAGTATTTT. Its protein product is CAWSVPQGGADTQYF.

This chain connects TRBV11-2 to TRBJ2-3, with TRBD2 matching 13 bases. Germline-derived CDR1 and CDR2 are SGHAT and FQNNGV. V gave up 4 bases and J gave up 2 bases; unmatched junction bases: 6. The CDR3 spans 17 residues. CDR3 residues: CASSSRTSGGLTDTQYF. CDR3 coding DNA: TGTGCCAGCAGCTCAAGGACTAGCGGGGGCCTCACAGATACGCAGTATTTT.

J is TRBJ1-5 and V is TRBV19; 7 bases are shared with TRBD1. Germline CDR1 LNHDA, CDR2 SQIVND (reference sequence). The CDR3 runs to 16 residues. Germline trimming cut 2 bases from V and 1 base from J; bases unmatched to any gene: 5. The CDR3 loop reads CASSILLGQSNQPQHF. The CDR3 DNA sequence: TGTGCCAGTAGTATACTCCTGGGACAGAGCAATCAGCCCCAGCATTTT.

This chain joins TRBV29-1 and TRBJ2-3, with D possibly matching TRBD2 (6 bases). CDR3 length: 15 residues. The V end lost 3 bases, the J end lost 4 bases, and 17 bases lay between the germline ends. Germline-derived CDR1 and CDR2 are SQVTM and ANQGSEA. The CDR3 here is CSVDGGSRAPDTQYF. DNA of the CDR3: TGCAGCGTTGATGGGGGGAGCAGGGCCCCAGATACGCAGTATTTT.

The rearrangement uses TRBV6-1 and TRBJ2-7, with 7 bases that match TRBD1. Unmatched junction bases numbered 2, after V lost 3 bases and J lost 0 bases. This CDR3 has 14 residues. The germline V gene encodes CDR1 MNHNS and CDR2 SASEGT. CDR3 residues: CASSEGQNSYEQYF. The CDR3, as DNA: TGTGCCAGCAGTGAGGGACAGAACTCCTACGAGCAGTACTTC.

The V call is TRBV6-1, the J call TRBJ2-7, with 10 bases lining up with TRBD1. This CDR3 has 12 amino acids. Per the germline V gene, CDR1 is MNHNS and CDR2 is SASEGT. With V trimmed by 6 bases and J by 7 bases, 3 bases remained unmatched. The CDR3: CASRDRGSEQYF. The CDR3 region has the DNA TGTGCCAGCAGGGACAGGGGGTCGGAGCAGTACTTC.

The chain links TRBV30 to TRBJ1-2, with 7 positions matching TRBD1. The CDR3 runs to 14 residues. Germline values: CDR1 GTSNPN, CDR2 SVGIG (reference sequence). The ends lost 1 base at V and 4 bases at J; junction bases unmatched: 6. CDR3 in amino acids: CAWSGLTGAYGYTF. The CDR3 DNA is TGTGCCTGGAGTGGCCTAACAGGGGCCTATGGCTACACCTTC.

About this clone itself: The sample contains more than one DNA sequence encoding this CDR3. The gene calls are TRBV7-3 and TRBJ2-3; TRBD2 matches 8 bases. This CDR3 comprises 14 residues. Germline V CDR1 and CDR2: SGHTA, FQGTGA. J gave up 4 bases and V 5 bases, and 5 bases lay outside the gene matches. This CDR3 is CASSPGLAPDTQYF. The DNA for the CDR3 is TGTGCCAGCAGCCCCGGACTAGCCCCAGATACGCAGTATTTT.

The CDR3 here is CASSELRYSGNTIYF. In DNA form, the CDR3 reads TGTGCCAGCAGTGAATTACGCTACTCTGGAAACACCATATATTTT. The V and J genes are TRBV6-1 and TRBJ1-3; D is unclear. V lost 2 bases and J lost 0, with 8 bases in between. Germline V gene lookup returns CDR1 MNHNS and CDR2 SASEGT. The CDR3 is made up of 15 amino acids.

The genes are TRBV28 and TRBJ2-3; TRBD2 agrees at 12 bases. The J segment lost 4 bases and the V segment lost 8 bases, leaving 7 bases of the junction unmatched. This CDR3 has 15 residues. Germline V gives CDR1 MDHEN, CDR2 SYDVKM. The CDR3 DNA follows: TGTGCCAGCGCCCTAGCGGGGGGGCCGTCAGATACGCAGTATTTT. This gives the protein CASALAGGPSDTQYF.

This chain links TRBV5-6 with TRBJ2-7; D might be TRBD1 (6 bases). V was shortened by 0 bases and J by 9 bases, with 13 bases between the two germline ends. This CDR3 has 13 amino acids. Germline V lookup: CDR1 SGHDT, CDR2 YYEEEE. The CDR3 DNA is TGTGCCAGCAGCTTGGATAAGGGGGTTGCGCAGTACTTC. Translated, it gives CASSLDKGVAQYF.

The rearrangement uses TRBV6-1 and TRBJ1-5, with D perhaps matching TRBD1 (5 bases). Germline V CDR1 and CDR2: MNHNS, SASEGT. The CDR3 consists of 13 residues. The V end was cut by 8 bases, the J end by 6 bases, with 14 bases between. The CDR3 spells CASQDSSSQPQHF. CDR3 sequence (DNA): TGTGCCAGCCAAGACAGTTCCAGTCAGCCCCAGCATTTT.

The CDR3 DNA follows: TGTGCCAGCAGTTTAGACAGAATCCTCTTGGGGGGCCAGTACTTC. This gives the protein CASSLDRILLGGQYF. The V gene is TRBV5-4, the J gene TRBJ2-5; possibly TRBD2 for D (6 bases). V shed 5 bases and J shed 10 bases, with 24 bases lying between them. The germline V gene encodes CDR1 SGHNT and CDR2 YYREEE (reference sequence). This CDR3 region has 15 residues. The whole variable domain, remainder taken from reference TRBV5-4 and TRBJ2-5, is ETGVTQSPTHLIKTRGQQVTLRCSSQSGHNTVSWYQQALGQGPQFIFQYYREEENGRGNFPPRFSGLQFPNYSSELNVNALELDDSALYLCASSLDRILLGGQYFGPGTRLLVL.

A word on this clone: This sample includes further DNA sequences coding for the same CDR3. The chain combines TRBV5-6 with TRBJ2-5; D not certain. The CDR3 runs 12 residues. Germline V lookup: CDR1 SGHDT, CDR2 YYEEEE. The V end was cut by 1 base, the J end by 5 bases, with 6 bases between. This CDR3 reads CASSLFSETQYF. The CDR3 nucleotides are TGTGCCAGCAGCTTGTTCTCGGAGACCCAGTACTTC.

The chain recombines TRBV6-5 with TRBJ2-3; TRBD2 aligns across 12 bases. In germline, CDR1 is MNHEY, CDR2 SVGAGI. There are 15 residues in the CDR3. The J segment lost 4 bases and the V segment lost 5 bases, leaving 4 bases of the junction unmatched. The CDR3 is CASSPSGGVADTQYF. The DNA of the CDR3 is TGTGCCAGCAGTCCTAGCGGGGGGGTAGCAGATACGCAGTATTTT.

The chain recombines TRBV2 with TRBJ1-3; TRBD1 aligns across 10 bases. J lost 2 bases, V lost 7 bases, and 5 bases had no gene match. The CDR3 totals 15 residues. Germline V CDR1 and CDR2: SNHLY, FYNNEI. CDR3 DNA sequence: TGTGCCAGCACTCCGGACAGGGGGACTGGAAACACCATATATTTT. This encodes CASTPDRGTGNTIYF.